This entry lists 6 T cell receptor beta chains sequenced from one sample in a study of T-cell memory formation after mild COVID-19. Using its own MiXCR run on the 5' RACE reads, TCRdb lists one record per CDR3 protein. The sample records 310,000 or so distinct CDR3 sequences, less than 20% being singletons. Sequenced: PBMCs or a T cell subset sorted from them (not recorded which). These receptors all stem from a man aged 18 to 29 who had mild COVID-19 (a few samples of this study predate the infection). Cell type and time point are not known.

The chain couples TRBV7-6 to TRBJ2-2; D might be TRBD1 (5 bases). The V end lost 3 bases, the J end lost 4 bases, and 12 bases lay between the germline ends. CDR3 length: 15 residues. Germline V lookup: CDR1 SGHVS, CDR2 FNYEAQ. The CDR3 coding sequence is TGTGCCAGCAGCTTCAGACAGCTACTCACCGGGGAGCTGTTTTTT. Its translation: CASSFRQLLTGELFF.

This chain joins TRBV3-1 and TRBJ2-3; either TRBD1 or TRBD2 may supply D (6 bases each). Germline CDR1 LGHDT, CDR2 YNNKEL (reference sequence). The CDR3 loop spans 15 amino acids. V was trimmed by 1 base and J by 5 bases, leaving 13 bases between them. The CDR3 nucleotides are TGTGCCAGCAGCCAAGTCGGGGGCTTCGGAGATACGCAGTATTTT. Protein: CASSQVGGFGDTQYF.

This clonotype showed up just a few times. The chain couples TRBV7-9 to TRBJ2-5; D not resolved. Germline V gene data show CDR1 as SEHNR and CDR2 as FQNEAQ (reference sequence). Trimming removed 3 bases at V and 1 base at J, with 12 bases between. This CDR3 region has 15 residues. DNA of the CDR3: TGTGCCAGCAGCTTTAATCACCCAGTCCAAGAGACCCAGTACTTC. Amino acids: CASSFNHPVQETQYF.

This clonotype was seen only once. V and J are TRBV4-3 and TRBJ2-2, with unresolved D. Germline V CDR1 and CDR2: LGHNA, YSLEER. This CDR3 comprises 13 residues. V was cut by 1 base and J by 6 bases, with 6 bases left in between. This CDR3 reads CASSQGRSGELFF. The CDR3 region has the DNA TGCGCCAGCAGCCAAGGAAGGTCCGGGGAGCTGTTTTTT.

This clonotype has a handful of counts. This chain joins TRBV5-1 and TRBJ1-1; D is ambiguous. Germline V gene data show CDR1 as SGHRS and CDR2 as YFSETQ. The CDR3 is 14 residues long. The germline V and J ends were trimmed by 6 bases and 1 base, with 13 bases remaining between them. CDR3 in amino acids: CASKLVGKNTEAFF. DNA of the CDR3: TGCGCCAGCAAATTAGTGGGGAAGAACACTGAAGCTTTCTTT.

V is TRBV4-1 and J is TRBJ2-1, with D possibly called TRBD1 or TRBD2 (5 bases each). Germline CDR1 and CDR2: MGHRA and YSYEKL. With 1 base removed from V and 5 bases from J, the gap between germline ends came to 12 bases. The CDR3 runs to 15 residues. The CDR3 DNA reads TGCGCCAGCAGCCAAGGGCAGGGACCCAACAATGAGCAGTTCTTC. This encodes CASSQGQGPNNEQFF.